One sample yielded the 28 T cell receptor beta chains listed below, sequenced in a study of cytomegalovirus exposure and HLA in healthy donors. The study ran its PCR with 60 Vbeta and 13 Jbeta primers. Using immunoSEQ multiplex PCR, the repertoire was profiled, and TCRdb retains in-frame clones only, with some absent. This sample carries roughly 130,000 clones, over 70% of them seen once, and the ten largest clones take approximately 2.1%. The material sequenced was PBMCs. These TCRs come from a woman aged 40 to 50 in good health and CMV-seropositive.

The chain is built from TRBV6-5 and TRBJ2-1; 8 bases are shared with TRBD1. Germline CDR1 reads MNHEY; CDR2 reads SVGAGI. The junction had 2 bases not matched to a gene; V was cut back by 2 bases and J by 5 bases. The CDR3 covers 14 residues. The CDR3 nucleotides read TGTGCCAGCAGTTACGGACAGGGAGACAATGAGCAGTTCTTC. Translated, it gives CASSYGQGDNEQFF.

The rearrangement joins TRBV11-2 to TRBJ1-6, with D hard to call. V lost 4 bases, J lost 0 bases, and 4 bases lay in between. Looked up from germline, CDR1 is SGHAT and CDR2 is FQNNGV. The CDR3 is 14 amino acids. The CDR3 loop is CASSSLSYNSPLHF. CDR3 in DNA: TGTGCCAGCAGCTCTCTCTCCTATAATTCACCCCTCCACTTT.

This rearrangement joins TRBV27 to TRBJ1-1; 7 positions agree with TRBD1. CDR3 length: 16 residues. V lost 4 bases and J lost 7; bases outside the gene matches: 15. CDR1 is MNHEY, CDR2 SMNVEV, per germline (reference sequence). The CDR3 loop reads CASSSRGPAGGGEAFF. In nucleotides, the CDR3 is TGTGCCAGCAGTTCCCGGGGGCCCGCAGGGGGAGGTGAAGCTTTCTTT.

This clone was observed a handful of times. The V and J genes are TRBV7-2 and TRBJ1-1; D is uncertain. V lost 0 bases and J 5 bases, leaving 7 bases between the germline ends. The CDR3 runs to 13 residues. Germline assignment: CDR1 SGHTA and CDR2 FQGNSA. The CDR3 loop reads CASSLAGETEAFF. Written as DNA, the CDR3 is TGTGCCAGCAGCTTAGCCGGGGAGACTGAAGCTTTCTTT.

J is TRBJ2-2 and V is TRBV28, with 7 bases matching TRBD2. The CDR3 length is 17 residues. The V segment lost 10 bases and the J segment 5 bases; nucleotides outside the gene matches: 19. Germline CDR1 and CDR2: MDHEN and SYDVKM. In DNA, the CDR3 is TGTGCCACCCTTCCCCAACCGGGACTAAAACAAACCGGGGAGCTGTTTTTT. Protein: CATLPQPGLKQTGELFF.

CDR3 coding DNA: TGCGCCAGCAGCCTAGCACGGATGAGCGGGCAAGAGACCCAGTACTTC. It is translated as CASSLARMSGQETQYF. The J gene is TRBJ2-5, the V gene TRBV4-1, with TRBD2 as a possible D gene (6 bases). V was cut by 4 bases and J by 2 bases, with 17 bases left in between. The CDR3 loop spans 16 amino acids. Germline lookup yields CDR1 MGHRA and CDR2 YSYEKL.

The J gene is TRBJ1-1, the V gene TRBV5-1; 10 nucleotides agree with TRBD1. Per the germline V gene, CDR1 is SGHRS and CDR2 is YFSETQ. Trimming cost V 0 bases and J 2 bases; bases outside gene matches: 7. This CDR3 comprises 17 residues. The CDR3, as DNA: TGCGCCAGCAGCTTGGGGGGACAGGGGCGAATCAACACTGAAGCTTTCTTT. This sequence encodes CASSLGGQGRINTEAFF. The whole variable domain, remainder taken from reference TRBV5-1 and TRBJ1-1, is KAGVTQTPRYLIKTRGQQVTLSCSPISGHRSVSWYQQTPGQGLQFLFEYFSETQRNKGNFPGRFSGRQFSNSRSEMNVSTLELGDSALYLCASSLGGQGRINTEAFFGQGTRLTVV.

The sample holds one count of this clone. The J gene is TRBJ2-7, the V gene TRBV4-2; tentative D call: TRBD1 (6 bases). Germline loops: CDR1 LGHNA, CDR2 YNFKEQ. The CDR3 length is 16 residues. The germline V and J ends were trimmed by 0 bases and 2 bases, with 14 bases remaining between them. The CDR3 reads CASSQDSGTNAYEQYF. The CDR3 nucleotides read TGTGCCAGCAGCCAAGATTCGGGGACAAATGCCTACGAGCAGTACTTC.

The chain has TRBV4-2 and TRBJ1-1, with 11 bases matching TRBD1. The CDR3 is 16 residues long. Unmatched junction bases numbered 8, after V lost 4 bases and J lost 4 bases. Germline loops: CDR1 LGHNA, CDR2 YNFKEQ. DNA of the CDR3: TGTGCCAGCAGCCTTGGGACAGGGGGTTCGCTCACTGAAGCTTTCTTT. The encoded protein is CASSLGTGGSLTEAFF.

The DNA of the CDR3 is TGCGCCAGCAGCCTTGGAGGACTAGGAGGCTACGAGCAGTACTTC. As protein: CASSLGGLGGYEQYF. This chain uses TRBV5-1 with TRBJ2-7; 7 bases are a match to TRBD2. Germline-derived CDR1 and CDR2 are SGHRS and YFSETQ. CDR3 length equals 15 residues. After removal of 4 bases from V and 3 bases from J, the junction contained 10 bases not matched to a gene.

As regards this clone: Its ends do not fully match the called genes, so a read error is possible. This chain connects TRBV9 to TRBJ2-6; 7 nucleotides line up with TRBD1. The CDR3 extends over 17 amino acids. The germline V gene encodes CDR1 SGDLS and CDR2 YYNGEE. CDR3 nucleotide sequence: TGTGCCAGCAGCGTAGGACAGGGCATCTCTGGGGCCAACGCCCTGACTTTC. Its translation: CASSVGQGISGANALTF.

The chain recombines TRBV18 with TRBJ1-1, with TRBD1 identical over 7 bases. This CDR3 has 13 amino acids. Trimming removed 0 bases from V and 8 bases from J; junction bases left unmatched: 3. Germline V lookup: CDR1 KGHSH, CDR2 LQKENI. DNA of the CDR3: TGTGCCAGCTCACCACCGAAGGACAGGGAAGCTTTCTTT. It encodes CASSPPKDREAFF.

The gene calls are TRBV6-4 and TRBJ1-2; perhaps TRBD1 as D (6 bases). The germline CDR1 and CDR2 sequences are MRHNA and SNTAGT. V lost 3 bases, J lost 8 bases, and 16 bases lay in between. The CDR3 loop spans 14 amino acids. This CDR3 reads CASSETGSMGGYTF. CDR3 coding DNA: TGTGCCAGCAGTGAGACAGGATCAATGGGAGGCTACACCTTC.

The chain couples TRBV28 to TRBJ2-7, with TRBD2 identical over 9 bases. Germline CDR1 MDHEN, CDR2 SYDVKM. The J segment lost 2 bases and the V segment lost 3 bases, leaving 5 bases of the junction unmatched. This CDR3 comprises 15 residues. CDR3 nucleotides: TGTGCCAGCAGTTTTGGACTAGCGCTCCCCTACGAGCAGTACTTC. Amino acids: CASSFGLALPYEQYF.

For the CDR3, the DNA is TGTGCCAGCACCTTAGGGACAGGCGGCGGGAGTATCACTGAAGCTTTCTTT. This codes for CASTLGTGGGSITEAFF. The V gene is TRBV5-8, the J gene TRBJ1-1; 8 nucleotides match TRBD1. The CDR3 has 17 amino acids. After removal of 6 bases from V and 4 bases from J, the junction contained 17 bases not matched to a gene. Germline assignment: CDR1 SGHTS and CDR2 YDEGEE.

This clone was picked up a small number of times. Here the CDR3 DNA reads TGTGCCAGCAGCGCACCACTAGCGGGAGGGAACCTTCAAGAGACCCAGTACTTC. This sequence encodes CASSAPLAGGNLQETQYF. The chain joins TRBV9 to TRBJ2-5, with 13 bases lining up with TRBD2. J was trimmed by 2 bases and V by 3 bases; bases with no gene match: 10. The length of the CDR3 is 18 residues. Germline CDR1 reads SGDLS; CDR2 reads YYNGEE.

CDR3 sequence: CASSLGLAGGYEQFF. CDR3 bases: TGTGCCAGCAGCTTAGGACTAGCGGGAGGGTATGAGCAGTTCTTC. The rearrangement joins TRBV7-9 to TRBJ2-1, with TRBD2 identical over 14 bases. CDR1 and CDR2 from the germline V gene are SEHNR and FQNEAQ (reference sequence). This CDR3 spans 15 amino acids. J was trimmed by 8 bases and V by 1 base; bases with no gene match: 1.

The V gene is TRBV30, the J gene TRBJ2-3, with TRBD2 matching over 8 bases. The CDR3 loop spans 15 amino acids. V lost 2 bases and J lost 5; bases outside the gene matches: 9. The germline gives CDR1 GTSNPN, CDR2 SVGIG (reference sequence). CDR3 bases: TGTGCCTGGAGTCAAGGAGCGGGAGTCCTAGATACGCAGTATTTT. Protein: CAWSQGAGVLDTQYF.

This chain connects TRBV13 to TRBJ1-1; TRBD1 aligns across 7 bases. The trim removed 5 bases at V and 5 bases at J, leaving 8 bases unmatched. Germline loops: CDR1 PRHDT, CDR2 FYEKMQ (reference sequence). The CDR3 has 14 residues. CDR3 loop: CASSPPSRGTEAFF. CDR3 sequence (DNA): TGTGCCAGCAGCCCCCCCAGCAGGGGGACTGAAGCTTTCTTT.

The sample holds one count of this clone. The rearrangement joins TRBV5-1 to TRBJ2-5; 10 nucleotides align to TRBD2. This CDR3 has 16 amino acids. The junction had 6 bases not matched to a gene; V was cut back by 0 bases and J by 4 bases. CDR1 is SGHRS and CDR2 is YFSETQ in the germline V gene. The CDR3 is CASSLGSSGGRETQYF. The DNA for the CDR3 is TGCGCCAGCAGCTTGGGAAGTAGCGGGGGGAGAGAGACCCAGTACTTC.

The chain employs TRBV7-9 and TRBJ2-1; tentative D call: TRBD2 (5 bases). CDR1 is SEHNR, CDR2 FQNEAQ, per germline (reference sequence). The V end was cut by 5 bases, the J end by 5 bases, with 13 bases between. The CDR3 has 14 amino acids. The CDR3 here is CASSRWTEDNEQFF. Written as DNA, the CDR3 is TGTGCCAGCAGCCGATGGACTGAAGACAATGAGCAGTTCTTC.

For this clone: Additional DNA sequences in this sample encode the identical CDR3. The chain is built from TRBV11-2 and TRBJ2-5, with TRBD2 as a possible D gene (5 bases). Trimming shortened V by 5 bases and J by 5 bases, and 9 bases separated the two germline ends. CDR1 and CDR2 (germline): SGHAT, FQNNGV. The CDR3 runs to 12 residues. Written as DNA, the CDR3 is TGTGCCAGCAGCCCTCGAGGGGAGACCCAGTACTTC. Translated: CASSPRGETQYF.

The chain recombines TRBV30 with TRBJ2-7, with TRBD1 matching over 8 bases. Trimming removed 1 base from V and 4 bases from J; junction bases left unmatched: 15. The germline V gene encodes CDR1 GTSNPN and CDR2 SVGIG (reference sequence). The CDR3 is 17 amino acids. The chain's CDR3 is CAWSARNPRTGTYEQYF. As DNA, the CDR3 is TGTGCCTGGAGTGCCCGAAACCCTAGGACAGGGACTTACGAGCAGTACTTC.

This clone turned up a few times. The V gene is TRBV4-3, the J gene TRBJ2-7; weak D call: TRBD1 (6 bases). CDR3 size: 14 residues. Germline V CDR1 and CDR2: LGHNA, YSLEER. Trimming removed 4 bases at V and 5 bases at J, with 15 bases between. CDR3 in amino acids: CASSPPTGLNEQYF. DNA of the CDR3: TGCGCCAGCAGCCCTCCAACAGGGTTAAACGAGCAGTACTTC.

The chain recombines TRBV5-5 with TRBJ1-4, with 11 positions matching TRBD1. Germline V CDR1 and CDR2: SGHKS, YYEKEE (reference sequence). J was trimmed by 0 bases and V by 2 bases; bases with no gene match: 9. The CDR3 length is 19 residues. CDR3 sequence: CASSFGTGGIWATNEKLFF. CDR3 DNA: TGTGCCAGCAGCTTTGGGACAGGGGGAATTTGGGCAACTAATGAAAAACTGTTTTTT.

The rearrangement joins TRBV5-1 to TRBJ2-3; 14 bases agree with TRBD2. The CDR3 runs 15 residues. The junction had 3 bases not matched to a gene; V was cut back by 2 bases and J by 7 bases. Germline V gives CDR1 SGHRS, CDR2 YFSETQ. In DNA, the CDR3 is TGCGCCAGCAGCTTAGGGACTAGCGGGAGTAATACGCAGTATTTT. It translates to CASSLGTSGSNTQYF.

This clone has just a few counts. The CDR3 DNA reads TGTGCCAGCAGTAATAAAGGTTACGACTTCACAGATACGCAGTATTTT. Translating gives CASSNKGYDFTDTQYF. This chain links TRBV7-9 with TRBJ2-3; no clear D gene. The CDR3 contains 16 residues. CDR1 SEHNR and CDR2 FQNEAQ come from the germline V gene (reference sequence). The V end was cut by 6 bases, the J end by 2 bases, with 18 bases between.

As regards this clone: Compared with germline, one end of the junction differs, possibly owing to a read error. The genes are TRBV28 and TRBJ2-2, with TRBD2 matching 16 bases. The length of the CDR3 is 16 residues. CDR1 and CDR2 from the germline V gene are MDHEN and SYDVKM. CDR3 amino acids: CATGTSGRAGTGEPFF. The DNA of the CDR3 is TGTGCGACCGGGACTAGCGGGAGGGCCGGGACTGGGGAGCCGTTTTTT. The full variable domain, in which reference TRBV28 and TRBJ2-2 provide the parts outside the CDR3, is DVKVTQSSRYLVKRTGEKVFLECVQDMDHENMFWYRQDPGLGLRLIYFSYDVKMKEKGDIPEGYSVSREKKERFSLILESASTNQTSMYLCATGTSGRAGTGEPFFGEGSRLTVL.